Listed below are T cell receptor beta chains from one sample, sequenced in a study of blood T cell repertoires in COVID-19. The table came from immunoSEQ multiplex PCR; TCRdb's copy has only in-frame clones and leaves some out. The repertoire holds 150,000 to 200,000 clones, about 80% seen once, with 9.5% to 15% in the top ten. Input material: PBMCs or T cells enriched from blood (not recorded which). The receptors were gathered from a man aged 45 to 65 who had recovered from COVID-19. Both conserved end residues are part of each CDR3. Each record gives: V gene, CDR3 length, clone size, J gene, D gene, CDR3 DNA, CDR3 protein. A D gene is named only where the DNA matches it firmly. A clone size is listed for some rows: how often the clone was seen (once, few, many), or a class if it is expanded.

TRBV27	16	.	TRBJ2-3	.	TGTGCCAGCAGTTTAGAACTAGCTGGTCTCACAGATACGCAGTATTTT	CASSLELAGLTDTQYF
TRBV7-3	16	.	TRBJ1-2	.	TGTGCCAGCAGCTTAGGGGGCCAAGGGACTAACTATGGCTACACCTTC	CASSLGGQGTNYGYTF
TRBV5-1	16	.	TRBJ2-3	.	TGCGCCAGCAGCTCTGAGAGCACCTACCGCACAGATACGCAGTATTTT	CASSSESTYRTDTQYF
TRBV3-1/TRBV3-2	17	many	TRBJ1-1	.	TGTGCCAGCAGCCAAGAAATGGGGGCCTCCTCAAACACTGAAGCTTTCTTT	CASSQEMGASSNTEAFF
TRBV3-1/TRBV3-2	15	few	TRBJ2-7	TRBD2	TGTGCCACATCGGGGCGGGGGGTCACCTCCTACGAGCAGTACTTC	CATSGRGVTSYEQYF
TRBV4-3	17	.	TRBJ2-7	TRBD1	TGCGCCAGCAGCCAAGATAGTGGACAGGGGTTCTCCTACGAGCAGTACTTC	CASSQDSGQGFSYEQYF
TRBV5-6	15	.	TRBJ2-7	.	TGTGCCAGCAGCTTGAACAGGATCCGGGCCTACGAGCAGTACTTC	CASSLNRIRAYEQYF
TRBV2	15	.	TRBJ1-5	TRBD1	TGTGCCAGCAGGGGAAGGGGGCTGGGCAATCAGCCCCAGCATTTT	CASRGRGLGNQPQHF
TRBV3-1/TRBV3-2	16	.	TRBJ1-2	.	TGTGCCAGCAGCCAAACAAGGGGCGCGGGGTACTATGGCTACACCTTC	CASSQTRGAGYYGYTF
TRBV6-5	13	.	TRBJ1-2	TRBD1	TGTGCCGCCGGACAGGCCCGGGGCTATGGCTACACCTTC	CAAGQARGYGYTF
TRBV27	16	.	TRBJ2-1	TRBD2	TGTGCCAGCAGACGAGAAGCGGGGGTGATTTACAATGAGCAGTTCTTC	CASRREAGVIYNEQFF
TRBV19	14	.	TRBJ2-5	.	TGTGCCAGTAGTATGCGGGGCGGGACGCCGACCCAGTACTTC	CASSMRGGTPTQYF
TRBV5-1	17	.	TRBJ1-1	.	TGCGCCAGCAGTTTCTTCCAATACAGGGTCGGGAACACTGAAGCTTTCTTT	CASSFFQYRVGNTEAFF
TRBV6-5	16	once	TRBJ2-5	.	TGTGCCAGCAGTTACTCGTGGCGGGTGAACCAAGAGACCCAGTACTTC	CASSYSWRVNQETQYF
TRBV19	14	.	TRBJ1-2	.	TGTGCCAGTAGTATAGGGGAGGGTCCCTATGGCTACACCTTC	CASSIGEGPYGYTF
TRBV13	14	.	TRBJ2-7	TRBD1	TGTGCCAGCAGCTTAAGGACAGGGAGATCCGAGCAGTACTTC	CASSLRTGRSEQYF
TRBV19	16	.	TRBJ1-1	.	TGTGCCAGTAGTTCGCCTCCGAAGGGGCCGAACACTGAAGCTTTCTTT	CASSSPPKGPNTEAFF
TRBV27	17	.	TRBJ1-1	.	TGTGCCAGCAGTTTATCGGTGCAGGGTCGAAGGGGAACTGAAGCTTTCTTT	CASSLSVQGRRGTEAFF
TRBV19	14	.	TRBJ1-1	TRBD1	TGTGCCAGTAGTGGGGACAGCTTACACCCTGAAGCTTTCTTT	CASSGDSLHPEAFF
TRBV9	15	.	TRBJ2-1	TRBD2	TGTGCCAGCAGCGTAGTTAGCGGGGGGCTCAATGAGCAGTTCTTC	CASSVVSGGLNEQFF
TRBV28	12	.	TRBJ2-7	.	TGTGCCAGCAGTTTATGGCGGGGCGAGCAGTACTTC	CASSLWRGEQYF
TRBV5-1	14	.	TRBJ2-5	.	TGCGCCAGCAGCTTCGGGACTCTACAAGAGACCCAGTACTTC	CASSFGTLQETQYF
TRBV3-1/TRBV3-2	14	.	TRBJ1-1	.	TGTGCCAGCAGCCAAGGTCCCGGGAACACTGAAGCTTTCTTT	CASSQGPGNTEAFF
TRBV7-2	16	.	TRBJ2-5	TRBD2	TGTGCCAGCAGCCATGAGGTAGCGGGGAACCAAGAGACCCAGTACTTC	CASSHEVAGNQETQYF
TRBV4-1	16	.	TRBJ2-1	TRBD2	TGCGCCAGCAGCCAGCCCGCGGGGGGGCGAAACAATGAGCAGTTCTTC	CASSQPAGGRNNEQFF
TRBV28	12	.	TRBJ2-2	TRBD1	TGTGCCAGCAGCTCGGGACAGCCGTCTCTGTTTTTT	CASSSGQPSLFF
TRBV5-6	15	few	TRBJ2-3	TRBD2	TGTGCCAGCCTAGGACTAGCGATGAGCACAGATACGCAGTATTTT	CASLGLAMSTDTQYF
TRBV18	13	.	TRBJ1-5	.	TGTGCCAGCTCACCGGCAGTATTTCAGCCCCAGCATTTT	CASSPAVFQPQHF
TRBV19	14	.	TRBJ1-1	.	TGTGCCAGTACCCTGGACAGCTGGAACACTGAAGCTTTCTTT	CASTLDSWNTEAFF
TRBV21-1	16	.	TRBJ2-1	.	TGTGCCAGCAGCAAAGGACTAGCGGGCTCCTACAATGAGCAGTTCTTC	CASSKGLAGSYNEQFF
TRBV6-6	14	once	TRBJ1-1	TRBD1	TGTGCCAGCAGTAACAGGGGGAGGAACACTGAAGCTTTCTTT	CASSNRGRNTEAFF
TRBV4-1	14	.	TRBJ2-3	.	TGCGCCAGCAGCCATGCTTATAGCTCAGATACGCAGTATTTT	CASSHAYSSDTQYF
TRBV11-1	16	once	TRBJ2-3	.	TGTGCCAGCAGCACCAGGGGGTTGGGAGGACAAGATACGCAGTATTTT	CASSTRGLGGQDTQYF
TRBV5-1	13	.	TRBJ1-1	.	TGCGCCAGCAGCTTGGTGGACAGAACTGAAGCTTTCTTT	CASSLVDRTEAFF
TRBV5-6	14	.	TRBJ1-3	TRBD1	TGTGCCAGCAGCCGGACAGGGCGCGGAAACACCATATATTTT	CASSRTGRGNTIYF
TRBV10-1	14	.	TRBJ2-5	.	TGCGCCAGCAGTGAGCTGGACAACCAAGAGACCCAGTACTTC	CASSELDNQETQYF
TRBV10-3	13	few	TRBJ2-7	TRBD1	TGTGCCTCATGGACAGGGACCGTCGACGAGCAGTACTTC	CASWTGTVDEQYF
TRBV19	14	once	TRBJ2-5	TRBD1	TGTGCCAGTACGAGGACAGGGGTTCGAGAGACCCAGTACTTC	CASTRTGVRETQYF
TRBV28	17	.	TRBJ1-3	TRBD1	TGTGCCAGCAGGCCAGGGGACAGGGGGAGCGCTGGAAACACCATATATTTT	CASRPGDRGSAGNTIYF
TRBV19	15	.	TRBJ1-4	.	TGTGCCAGTAGGTCAGACAGAATTAACAATGAAAAACTGTTTTTT	CASRSDRINNEKLFF
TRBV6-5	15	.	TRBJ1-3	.	TGTGCCAGCAGTAAACGGACACTCTCTGGAAACACCATATATTTT	CASSKRTLSGNTIYF
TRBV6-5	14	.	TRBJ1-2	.	TGTGCCAGCACCGAAGGACAGACTAACTATGGCTACACCTTC	CASTEGQTNYGYTF
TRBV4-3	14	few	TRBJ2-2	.	TGCGCCAGCAGCCATCTCCAGGTCACCGGGGAGCTGTTTTTT	CASSHLQVTGELFF
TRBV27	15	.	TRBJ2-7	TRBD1	TGTGCCAGCAGTTTCTCATGGGACAGCTCCTACGAGCAGTACTTC	CASSFSWDSSYEQYF
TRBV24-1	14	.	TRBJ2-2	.	TGTGCCACCAGACCCCGGGGACTTACCGGGGAGCTGTTTTTT	CATRPRGLTGELFF
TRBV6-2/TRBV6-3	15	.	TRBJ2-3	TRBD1	TGTGCCAGCAGTCCCCTGAGGGGGCGATCAGATACGCAGTATTTT	CASSPLRGRSDTQYF
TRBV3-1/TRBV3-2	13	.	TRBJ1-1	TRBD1	TGTGCCAGCAGCCAAACGCTCAGGGGGTGGGCTTTCTTT	CASSQTLRGWAFF
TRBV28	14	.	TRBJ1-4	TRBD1	TGTGCCAGCAGTCTCCCCAGGGGGAATGAAAAACTGTTTTTT	CASSLPRGNEKLFF
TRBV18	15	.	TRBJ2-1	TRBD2	TGTGCCAGCTCACCCTTAGCGGGGGGTTCTAATGAGCAGTTCTTC	CASSPLAGGSNEQFF
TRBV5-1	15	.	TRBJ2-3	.	TGCGCCAGCAGCTTGGATGGGGGCACCACAGATACGCAGTATTTT	CASSLDGGTTDTQYF
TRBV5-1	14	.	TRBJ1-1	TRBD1	TGCGCCAGCAGCGAACAGGGGCCAAACACTGAAGCTTTCTTT	CASSEQGPNTEAFF
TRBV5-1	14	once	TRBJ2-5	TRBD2	TGCGCCAGCAGCCCTGGACTAGCGGGCCAGACCCAGTACTTC	CASSPGLAGQTQYF
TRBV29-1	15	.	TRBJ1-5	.	TGCAGCGTTGACGGCAGGTTTTATAGCAATCAGCCCCAGCATTTT	CSVDGRFYSNQPQHF
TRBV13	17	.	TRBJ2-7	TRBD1	TGTGCCAGCAGCTTAGCCCGGGCAGGGGGCTTCTCCTACGAGCAGTACTTC	CASSLARAGGFSYEQYF